This TCR beta chain came from a study of neurological immune-mediated disorders. TCRdb re-analysed the 5' RACE reads in MiXCR, keeping a single row per CDR3 protein. The sample has some 37,000 distinct CDR3 sequences; 10% to 13% are singletons. The unsorted libraries were made from 2 million PBMCs kept at -80 C. A note on this clonotype: With a much larger clone just one base away, this may be a read error.

The CDR3 has 17 amino acids. Looked up from germline, CDR1 is MRHNA and CDR2 is SNTAGT. Trimming cost V 8 bases and J 0 bases, with 20 bases left between them. The clonotype comes from a woman in her thirties with HTLV-1-associated myelopathy (HAM/TSP). Input material: PBMCs. This chain joins TRBV6-4 and TRBJ2-4; D not certain. CDR3 loop: CASGPVHRSGAKNIQYF. In nucleotides, the CDR3 is TGTGCCAGCGGTCCGGTACACCGATCCGGAGCCAAAAACATTCAGTACTTC.